This TCR beta chain was retrieved from a study of radiotherapy plus CTLA-4 blockade in lung cancer. Whole-study context: Objective responses were documented in about 19% of patients, with disease control in roughly 31%.

Sequenced by immunoSEQ multiplex PCR; TCRdb stores in-frame clones only, minus some. The sample carries approximately 99,000 clones, 88% recorded once. Trimming at V came to 2 bases and at J to 6 bases, leaving 7 bases not matched to a gene. The germline gives CDR1 SGHKS, CDR2 YYEKEE (reference sequence). This CDR3 has 14 amino acids. The rearrangement uses TRBV5-5 and TRBJ2-7; TRBD1 aligns across 8 bases. Here the sequenced sample was peripheral blood, taken from a patient treated with radiotherapy plus ipilimumab. This receptor was taken from a human donor with non-small cell lung cancer that progressed on radiotherapy plus ipilimumab. The CDR3 reads CASSFGQGLVEQYF. In nucleotides, the CDR3 is TGTGCCAGCAGCTTTGGACAGGGTCTCGTCGAGCAGTACTTC.